A single sample gave rise to the 22 T cell receptor beta chains below, sequenced in a study of cytomegalovirus exposure and HLA in healthy donors. 60 Vbeta and 13 Jbeta primers were used in PCR. The repertoire was sequenced with immunoSEQ multiplex PCR; TCRdb's copy has only in-frame clones and lacks some. The table lists 180,000 or so clones, 75% to 90% of them singletons, with around 0.3% in the top ten. Sequenced: PBMCs. Receptor source: a woman under 40 in good health and CMV-seronegative.

The chain joins TRBV6-1 to TRBJ1-1, with D unclear. This CDR3 spans 15 amino acids. From germline, CDR1 is MNHNS and CDR2 SASEGT. The V and J ends lost 0 bases and 3 bases respectively, with 11 bases between them. The CDR3 here is CASSEAPRLDTEAFF. CDR3 DNA: TGTGCCAGCAGTGAAGCTCCCAGGTTGGACACTGAAGCTTTCTTT.

The CDR3 here is CASSFFGTSVYNEQFF. The CDR3 coding sequence is TGTGCCAGCAGTTTCTTCGGGACTAGCGTTTACAATGAGCAGTTCTTC. The rearrangement links TRBV27 to TRBJ2-1; 10 bases align to TRBD2. After removal of 3 bases from V and 4 bases from J, the junction contained 6 bases not matched to a gene. Germline assignment: CDR1 MNHEY and CDR2 SMNVEV (reference sequence). CDR3 length equals 16 residues.

The chain couples TRBV11-2 to TRBJ2-7, with TRBD1 identical over 7 bases. The CDR3 contains 15 residues. With V trimmed by 3 bases and J by 4 bases, 9 bases remained unmatched. Looked up from germline, CDR1 is SGHAT and CDR2 is FQNNGV. CDR3 coding DNA: TGTGCCAGCAGCTTGTCCACAGGGGCGGCGTACGAGCAGTACTTC. This sequence encodes CASSLSTGAAYEQYF.

Note on this clone: This sample also contains other DNA sequences that code for the same CDR3. The chain couples TRBV6-1 to TRBJ1-5; TRBD1 matches at 10 bases. Germline loops: CDR1 MNHNS, CDR2 SASEGT. The CDR3 covers 15 residues. V lost 5 bases to trimming and J lost 0 bases; unmatched junction nucleotides: 1. This CDR3 reads CASSRDRGSNQPQHF. In DNA, the CDR3 is TGTGCCAGCAGTCGGGACAGGGGTAGCAATCAGCCCCAGCATTTT.

This chain joins TRBV5-4 and TRBJ2-5; perhaps TRBD2 as D (5 bases). The CDR3 covers 15 residues. Per germline, CDR1 SGHNT and CDR2 YYREEE (reference sequence). Trimming took 5 bases from V and 4 from J, leaving 18 bases between them. CDR3 loop: CASSFFKAGGETQYF. The CDR3 DNA reads TGTGCCAGCAGTTTTTTCAAGGCAGGAGGAGAGACCCAGTACTTC.

J is TRBJ1-1 and V is TRBV19, with D maybe TRBD1 (5 bases). The CDR3 has 13 residues. Trimming removed 8 bases from V and 4 bases from J, with 14 bases in between. The germline V gene has CDR1 LNHDA and CDR2 SQIVND (reference sequence). The DNA for the CDR3 is TGTGCCAGTTCTGGAACAGGATTCACTGAAGCTTTCTTT. Its protein product is CASSGTGFTEAFF.

This clone was recorded a few times. The genes are TRBV7-3 and TRBJ2-2, with D tentatively TRBD2 (5 bases). Germline CDR1 reads SGHTA; CDR2 reads FQGTGA. This CDR3 has 15 amino acids. Trimming took off 5 bases at V and 4 bases at J, with 14 bases between the two ends. The CDR3 protein is CASSLGLESTGELFF. Here the CDR3 DNA reads TGTGCCAGCAGCCTCGGACTCGAGTCCACCGGGGAGCTGTTTTTT.

The chain couples TRBV11-1 to TRBJ2-1, with D possibly matching TRBD2 (6 bases). The CDR3 is made up of 15 amino acids. Trimming took off 3 bases at V and 5 bases at J, with 14 bases between the two ends. Per the germline V gene, CDR1 is SGHAT and CDR2 is FQDESV (reference sequence). The CDR3 protein is CASSFGGWGDNEQFF. The CDR3, as DNA: TGTGCCAGCAGCTTTGGGGGGTGGGGGGACAATGAGCAGTTCTTC.

This rearrangement joins TRBV6-5 to TRBJ1-4; D may be TRBD1 (6 bases). Germline assignment: CDR1 MNHEY and CDR2 SVGAGI. Trimming removed 0 bases from V and 0 bases from J, with 8 bases in between. The CDR3 spans 16 residues. The CDR3 loop is CASSYSRDTTNEKLFF. DNA of the CDR3: TGTGCCAGCAGTTACTCGAGGGACACAACTAATGAAAAACTGTTTTTT.

The chain joins TRBV29-1 to TRBJ1-1; D is uncertain. CDR3 length: 13 residues. Germline CDR1 and CDR2: SQVTM and ANQGSEA. V lost 6 bases, J lost 5 bases, and 16 bases lay in between. The CDR3 region is CSVAGRRETEAFF. The CDR3 coding sequence is TGCAGCGTAGCTGGGAGAAGAGAAACTGAAGCTTTCTTT.

The gene calls are TRBV27 and TRBJ2-1, with 11 bases lining up with TRBD1. The CDR3 has 15 amino acids. V shed 2 bases and J 6 bases; nucleotides not matched to a gene: 3. Germline loops: CDR1 MNHEY, CDR2 SMNVEV (reference sequence). The CDR3 spells CASSLRGQGVNEQFF. DNA of the CDR3: TGTGCCAGCAGTTTACGGGGACAGGGGGTCAATGAGCAGTTCTTC.

V and J are TRBV5-1 and TRBJ2-1, with 10 bases that match TRBD2. This CDR3 comprises 17 residues. V shed 0 bases and J 2 bases; nucleotides not matched to a gene: 5. Germline V gene lookup returns CDR1 SGHRS and CDR2 YFSETQ. The CDR3 protein is CASSLGIAGGTYNEQFF. Here the CDR3 DNA reads TGCGCCAGCAGCTTGGGGATAGCGGGGGGCACCTACAATGAGCAGTTCTTC.

The V gene is TRBV19, the J gene TRBJ2-3; the D gene is possibly TRBD1 (6 bases). CDR1 and CDR2 from the germline V gene are LNHDA and SQIVND (reference sequence). V was clipped by 3 bases and J by 1 base, with 8 bases between them. This CDR3 has 14 residues. The CDR3 region has the DNA TGTGCCAGTAGTATGGGACACCGCACAGATACGCAGTATTTT. It translates to CASSMGHRTDTQYF.

A single count supports this clone. This rearrangement joins TRBV6-5 to TRBJ2-3; 7 positions match TRBD2. J gave up 7 bases and V 4 bases, and 14 bases lay outside the gene matches. The CDR3 totals 16 residues. Germline-derived CDR1 and CDR2 are MNHEY and SVGAGI. The CDR3: CASSLQTGLSGNTQYF. The CDR3 region has the DNA TGTGCCAGCAGTTTACAAACGGGACTAAGCGGTAATACGCAGTATTTT.

This chain uses TRBV6-5 with TRBJ2-1, with 7 bases matching TRBD2. V was clipped by 5 bases and J by 5 bases; unmatched bases: 9. The CDR3 extends over 15 amino acids. Germline values: CDR1 MNHEY, CDR2 SVGAGI. CDR3: CASSPTGTTDNEQFF. CDR3 nucleotide sequence: TGTGCCAGCAGTCCCACCGGGACTACCGACAATGAGCAGTTCTTC.

The V call is TRBV4-1, the J call TRBJ2-5, with 8 positions matching TRBD2. Per germline, CDR1 MGHRA and CDR2 YSYEKL. Unmatched junction bases numbered 6, after V lost 6 bases and J lost 3 bases. This CDR3 is 14 amino acids long. This chain's CDR3 is CASSGAGAKETQYF. The CDR3 DNA reads as TGCGCCAGCAGTGGAGCGGGAGCGAAAGAGACCCAGTACTTC.

The chain is built from TRBV18 and TRBJ2-1; 14 bases are shared with TRBD2. The CDR3 spans 19 residues. Unmatched junction bases numbered 5, after V lost 1 base and J lost 0 bases. CDR1 is KGHSH, CDR2 LQKENI, per germline. The CDR3 sequence: CASSPRGTSGRGSYNEQFF. The CDR3 bases are TGTGCCAGCTCACCACGAGGGACTAGCGGGAGAGGCTCCTACAATGAGCAGTTCTTC.

A note on this clone: Other nucleotide sequences from this sample produce the same CDR3. J is TRBJ2-3 and V is TRBV29-1, with a weak D call TRBD1 (6 bases). Germline-derived CDR1 and CDR2 are SQVTM and ANQGSEA. The CDR3 contains 13 residues. V was clipped by 4 bases and J by 0 bases, with 8 bases between them. The CDR3, as DNA: TGCAGCGTTGTGCAGGGGAGCACAGATACGCAGTATTTT. Protein product: CSVVQGSTDTQYF.

This clone has a single count. The V call is TRBV7-2, the J call TRBJ2-1; TRBD2 matches at 14 bases. The CDR3 is 15 amino acids. Germline CDR1 and CDR2: SGHTA and FQGNSA. V trimming: 5 bases; J trimming: 10 bases; junction bases outside the gene matches: 7. This chain's CDR3 is CASSPRLAGGPEQFF. The CDR3 region has the DNA TGTGCCAGCAGCCCCAGACTAGCGGGGGGGCCCGAGCAGTTCTTC.

V and J are TRBV29-1 and TRBJ2-5; D ambiguous. The tail of the sequence fits TRBJ2-7 better, so the J call may be wrong. Germline CDR1 SQVTM, CDR2 ANQGSEA. The CDR3 runs to 13 residues. CDR3 loop: CSVALRHTYEQYF. CDR3 DNA sequence: TGCAGCGTTGCTCTGAGACATACCTACGAGCAGTACTTC.

CDR3 residues: CASSLGLGGGPSTDTQYF. The CDR3 DNA reads as TGCGCCAGCAGCTTGGGTCTAGGGGGAGGGCCTAGCACAGATACGCAGTATTTT. The V call is TRBV5-1, the J call TRBJ2-3, with D perhaps TRBD2 (7 bases). Per germline, CDR1 SGHRS and CDR2 YFSETQ. Trimming took off 0 bases at V and 0 bases at J, with 17 bases between the two ends. The CDR3 runs 18 residues.

The DNA of the CDR3 is TGTGCCAGTACCCCCCGCCAATGGGACATTAATAGCAATCAGCCCCAGCATTTT. Amino acids: CASTPRQWDINSNQPQHF. J is TRBJ1-5 and V is TRBV19, with a weak D call TRBD1 (6 bases). This CDR3 region has 18 residues. Trimming removed 7 bases from V and 0 bases from J, with 22 bases in between. CDR1 and CDR2 from the germline V gene are LNHDA and SQIVND (reference sequence). The variable domain in full, with the rest retrieved from reference TRBV19 and TRBJ1-5, is DGGITQSPKYLFRKEGQNVTLSCEQNLNHDAMYWYRQDPGQGLRLIYYSQIVNDFQKGDIAEGYSVSREKKESFPLTVTSAQKNPTAFYLCASTPRQWDINSNQPQHFGDGTRLSIL.